The 23 T cell receptor beta chains presented below share a single source sample, sequenced in a study of cytomegalovirus exposure and HLA in healthy donors. PCR primers comprised 60 Vbeta and 13 Jbeta primers. Only in-frame clones appear in the TCRdb table, and some are missing; sequencing was by immunoSEQ multiplex PCR. The sample carries roughly 130,000 clones, less than 85% recorded once. The source material was PBMCs. These receptors all stem from a man aged 35 to 55 in good health and CMV-seronegative.

This clone has more than one count but fewer than ten. This chain uses TRBV7-2 with TRBJ2-5, with a weak D call TRBD2 (5 bases). Germline V lookup: CDR1 SGHTA, CDR2 FQGNSA. V lost 2 bases to trimming and J lost 6 bases, with 13 bases between them. The CDR3 consists of 14 residues. CDR3 coding DNA: TGTGCCAGCAGCTTATCCCTCGACGGGAAGACCCAGTACTTC. It translates to CASSLSLDGKTQYF.

V usage is TRBV28 and J usage is TRBJ1-1, with 9 bases matching TRBD1. Trimming removed 4 bases from V and 3 bases from J; junction bases left unmatched: 6. Germline CDR1 and CDR2: MDHEN and SYDVKM. The length of the CDR3 is 15 residues. The CDR3, as DNA: TGTGCCAGCAGTTCCTTGACAGGGGGATACACTGAAGCTTTCTTT. This translates into CASSSLTGGYTEAFF.

J is TRBJ2-3 and V is TRBV4-1; 11 bases are a match to TRBD2. Germline V gene lookup returns CDR1 MGHRA and CDR2 YSYEKL. The CDR3 extends over 18 amino acids. The V gene end was trimmed by 1 base and the J gene end by 4 bases; junction bases not matched to a gene: 10. This chain's CDR3 is CASSQGLELAGVPDTQYF. In DNA, the CDR3 is TGCGCCAGCAGCCAAGGATTGGAACTAGCGGGAGTGCCAGATACGCAGTATTTT.

V usage is TRBV7-2 and J usage is TRBJ2-2; D unclear. This CDR3 region has 15 residues. Germline V lookup: CDR1 SGHTA, CDR2 FQGNSA. V lost 3 bases and J 1 base, leaving 9 bases between the germline ends. This CDR3 reads CASSFQQQNTGELFF. The CDR3 region has the DNA TGTGCCAGCAGCTTCCAACAGCAGAACACCGGGGAGCTGTTTTTT.

The V call is TRBV9, the J call TRBJ2-7; the D gene is possibly TRBD2 (6 bases). CDR1 SGDLS and CDR2 YYNGEE come from the germline V gene. The CDR3 is 15 amino acids. V was clipped by 3 bases and J by 4 bases, with 17 bases between them. Here the CDR3 DNA reads TGTGCCAGCAGCGAGGGAGGAGCGGAACTTTACGAGCAGTACTTC. Its translation is CASSEGGAELYEQYF.

J is TRBJ2-2 and V is TRBV5-5, with 8 bases fitting TRBD2. Per the germline V gene, CDR1 is SGHKS and CDR2 is YYEKEE (reference sequence). The ends lost 4 bases at V and 7 bases at J; junction bases unmatched: 9. The CDR3 has 15 residues. In nucleotides, the CDR3 is TGTGCCAGCAGCCCATCGGGACTAGAGGGCGGGGAGCTGTTTTTT. It is translated as CASSPSGLEGGELFF.

The rearrangement joins TRBV19 to TRBJ2-7; the match to TRBD2 covers 10 bases. The length of the CDR3 is 17 residues. Germline CDR1 reads LNHDA; CDR2 reads SQIVND (reference sequence). V lost 3 bases, J lost 2 bases, and 10 bases stayed unmatched. CDR3 DNA: TGTGCCAGTAGTATCCTTTTTCAGCGGGAGGGCCCCTACGAGCAGTACTTC. It codes for CASSILFQREGPYEQYF.

The gene calls are TRBV19 and TRBJ2-1; TRBD2 aligns across 8 bases. Germline CDR1 and CDR2: LNHDA and SQIVND (reference sequence). This CDR3 region has 17 residues. Unmatched junction bases numbered 11, after V lost 5 bases and J lost 2 bases. The CDR3 nucleotides read TGTGCCAGTAGTCCGGGACTAGGGGTGCTACCCTACAATGAGCAGTTCTTC. Amino acids: CASSPGLGVLPYNEQFF. Complete variable domain (other parts from reference TRBV19 and TRBJ2-1): DGGITQSPKYLFRKEGQNVTLSCEQNLNHDAMYWYRQDPGQGLRLIYYSQIVNDFQKGDIAEGYSVSREKKESFPLTVTSAQKNPTAFYLCASSPGLGVLPYNEQFFGPGTRLTVL.

V usage is TRBV28 and J usage is TRBJ2-7; D is possibly TRBD2 (6 bases). CDR1 MDHEN and CDR2 SYDVKM come from the germline V gene. The V gene lost 7 bases and the J gene lost 2 bases, with 12 bases spanning the gap. The CDR3 length is 13 residues. The CDR3 DNA is TGTGCCAGCACCGCGCGGGGAACCTACGAGCAGTACTTC. Protein product: CASTARGTYEQYF.

V and J are TRBV4-3 and TRBJ1-6; D is undetermined. V shed 0 bases and J shed 8 bases, with 14 bases lying between them. In germline, CDR1 is LGHNA, CDR2 YSLEER. The CDR3 loop spans 16 amino acids. CDR3 loop: CASSQDVRQEHSPLHF. The CDR3 coding sequence is TGCGCCAGCAGCCAAGATGTTAGGCAGGAACATTCACCCCTCCACTTT.

Regarding this clone: Mismatch with germline at one junction end may stem from a read error. The rearrangement joins TRBV7-9 to TRBJ1-5, with 7 bases that match TRBD1. The CDR3 is 17 residues long. The V gene's germline CDR1 is SEHNR and CDR2 FQNEAQ (reference sequence). The CDR3 nucleotides are TGTTCCAGCAGCTCCATTAGGGGGCCCGGTCGGGATCAGCCCCAGCATTTT. Its translation is CSSSSIRGPGRDQPQHF.

This chain connects TRBV19 to TRBJ2-2; tentatively, D is TRBD2 (5 bases). The CDR3 loop spans 17 amino acids. V was pared by 6 bases and J by 5 bases, with 22 bases between. Germline lookup yields CDR1 LNHDA and CDR2 SQIVND (reference sequence). The CDR3 DNA reads as TGTGCCAGTAGCTCCGGTCGGGGTAGATCGGCGACCGGGGAGCTGTTTTTT. Translated: CASSSGRGRSATGELFF. The entire variable domain, with the rest obtained from reference TRBV19 and TRBJ2-2, is as follows: DGGITQSPKYLFRKEGQNVTLSCEQNLNHDAMYWYRQDPGQGLRLIYYSQIVNDFQKGDIAEGYSVSREKKESFPLTVTSAQKNPTAFYLCASSSGRGRSATGELFFGEGSRLTVL.

This chain uses TRBV7-9 with TRBJ1-2; perhaps TRBD1 as D (6 bases). The germline gives CDR1 SEHNR, CDR2 FQNEAQ (reference sequence). V was trimmed by 5 bases and J by 3 bases, leaving 16 bases between them. The CDR3 is 15 amino acids. CDR3 in DNA: TGTGCCAGCAGCCTATCCAGGGGTTGGGACTATGGCTACACCTTC. Translation: CASSLSRGWDYGYTF. Variable domain in full (rest from reference TRBV7-9 and TRBJ1-2): DTGVSQNPRHKITKRGQNVTFRCDPISEHNRLYWYRQTLGQGPEFLTYFQNEAQLEKSRLLSDRFSAERPKGSFSTLEIQRTEQGDSAMYLCASSLSRGWDYGYTFGSGTRLTVV.

This clone was found a few times. DNA of the CDR3: TGTGCCAGCACAGGGGTGTATGGCTACACCTTC. Translated: CASTGVYGYTF. The chain employs TRBV28 and TRBJ1-2; D may be TRBD1 (6 bases). The CDR3 is 11 amino acids. Trimming shortened V by 7 bases and J by 5 bases, and 8 bases separated the two germline ends. Germline V gene sequence: CDR1 MDHEN, CDR2 SYDVKM.

J is TRBJ2-7 and V is TRBV7-3; 9 positions agree with TRBD2. The V and J ends lost 4 bases and 0 bases, in that order; junction bases with no gene match: 16. This CDR3 comprises 19 residues. Germline V gives CDR1 SGHTA, CDR2 FQGTGA. The CDR3 region has the DNA TGTGCCAGCAGCTCCCCCGAGGGTAGCGGGGGACTACCCTCCTACGAGCAGTACTTC. Translating gives CASSSPEGSGGLPSYEQYF. The variable domain in full, completed from reference TRBV7-3 and TRBJ2-7, reads GAGVSQTPSNKVTEKGKYVELRCDPISGHTALYWYRQSLGQGPEFLIYFQGTGAADDSGLPNDRFFAVRPEGSVSTLKIQRTERGDSAVYLCASSSPEGSGGLPSYEQYFGPGTRLTVT.

The chain recombines TRBV11-3 with TRBJ2-1, with 11 bases lining up with TRBD2. The CDR3 totals 16 residues. After removal of 3 bases from V and 9 bases from J, the junction contained 10 bases not matched to a gene. Germline V gene lookup returns CDR1 SGHNT and CDR2 YENEEA. CDR3: CASSFPGTSGPREQFF. CDR3 in DNA: TGTGCCAGCAGCTTTCCCGGGACTAGCGGCCCCCGTGAGCAGTTCTTC. The full variable domain, in which reference TRBV11-3 and TRBJ2-1 provide the parts outside the CDR3, is EAGVVQSPRYKIIEKKQPVAFWCNPISGHNTLYWYLQNLGQGPELLIRYENEEAVDDSQLPKDRFSAERLKGVDSTLKIQPAELGDSAVYLCASSFPGTSGPREQFFGPGTRLTVL.

The DNA for the CDR3 is TGTGCCAGCAGTCCCGGGACATCTCGTTATTCACCCCTCCACTTT. This gives the protein CASSPGTSRYSPLHF. The chain recombines TRBV28 with TRBJ1-6; D perhaps matches TRBD1 (6 bases). CDR3 length: 15 amino acids. Between the trimmed V and J ends, which lost 5 bases and 8 bases, there was a span of 16 bases. Germline lookup yields CDR1 MDHEN and CDR2 SYDVKM.

The V and J genes are TRBV4-3 and TRBJ2-2; D possibly corresponds to TRBD2 (6 bases). From germline, CDR1 is LGHNA and CDR2 YSLEER. This CDR3 has 15 amino acids. V lost 0 bases and J 4 bases, leaving 9 bases between the germline ends. CDR3 bases: TGCGCCAGCAGCCAAGAGTCCGGGAGCACCGGGGAGCTGTTTTTT. It encodes CASSQESGSTGELFF.

V and J are TRBV19 and TRBJ2-3; 9 bases map to TRBD1. The CDR3 is made up of 13 amino acids. Germline trimming cut 5 bases from V and 5 bases from J; bases unmatched to any gene: 2. CDR1 and CDR2 (germline): LNHDA, SQIVND (reference sequence). The CDR3 DNA sequence: TGTGCCAGTAGTCGGGACAGGGAAGATACGCAGTATTTT. Its translation is CASSRDREDTQYF.

The chain employs TRBV10-3 and TRBJ1-6; weak D call: TRBD1 (5 bases). The germline CDR1 and CDR2 sequences are ENHRY and SYGVKD. The CDR3 is 14 residues long. V was clipped by 4 bases and J by 8 bases, with 12 bases between them. CDR3 nucleotides: TGTGCCATCAGTGGGGCAGGGTTCGATTCACCCCTCCACTTT. Its protein product is CAISGAGFDSPLHF.

The rearrangement links TRBV28 to TRBJ2-1; 8 bases match TRBD1. CDR3 size: 15 residues. The junction had 11 bases not matched to a gene; V was cut back by 7 bases and J by 6 bases. The germline gives CDR1 MDHEN, CDR2 SYDVKM. CDR3 sequence (DNA): TGTGCCAGCAATTTCAGGGGGCACCCAGGCAATGAGCAGTTCTTC. Its translation: CASNFRGHPGNEQFF.

The chain is built from TRBV28 and TRBJ2-7; TRBD2 is a possible D gene (5 bases). Germline V CDR1 and CDR2: MDHEN, SYDVKM. The V gene lost 7 bases and the J gene lost 1 base, with 26 bases spanning the gap. This CDR3 has 18 amino acids. CDR3 DNA: TGTGCCAGCACCCCCAGGCTGGGAGAAGGGCTAACGTCCTACGAGCAGTACTTC. This sequence encodes CASTPRLGEGLTSYEQYF.

The gene calls are TRBV7-9 and TRBJ2-2, with D possibly being TRBD2 (6 bases). Germline V gives CDR1 SEHNR, CDR2 FQNEAQ (reference sequence). Trimming took off 2 bases at V and 6 bases at J, with 16 bases between the two ends. The CDR3 is made up of 16 amino acids. The CDR3 nucleotides are TGTGCCAGCAGCTTACGGAACCGAACTAGCTCCGGGGAGCTGTTTTTT. It is translated as CASSLRNRTSSGELFF.